This T cell receptor (beta chain) was obtained from a study of CD8 T cells in ankylosing spondylitis. The CDR3 sequence is 15 residues long. V gave up 4 bases and J gave up 4 bases; unmatched junction bases: 11. Germline lookup yields CDR1 SGHRS and CDR2 YFSETQ. In this sample, this clonotype turned up many times. What it recognizes is unknown. The authors made TCR beta libraries by quantitative 5'-RACE with molecular barcodes. MiXCR, run by TCRdb on the 5' RACE reads, gives a single entry per CDR3 protein. The sample lists some 87,000 distinct CDR3 sequences; about 8.8% were seen once. Overall study results and limits: Disease-linked clones bore a CD8+ phenotype, appearing relatively rarely in peripheral blood. Characteristic, it appeared, of ankylosing spondylitis blood was a TCR beta motif of several highly homologous variants.

The sequence was collected from a male donor with ankylosing spondylitis or in good health (not recorded which). The chain carries TRBV5-1 and TRBJ2-7; the match to TRBD1 covers 7 bases. Input material: blood, either unsorted or a sorted T cell fraction (not recorded which). The CDR3 region has the DNA TGCGCCAGCAGCGCGCGACAGGGAGCTCTATACGAGCAGTACTTC. It translates to CASSARQGALYEQYF.